A selection of T cell receptor beta chains follows, all from one sample in a study of cytomegalovirus exposure and HLA in healthy donors. Assay: immunoSEQ multiplex PCR; the TCRdb copy retains only in-frame clones and omits some. The sample contains 100,000 to 150,000 clones, approximately 91% of which appear only once. Sequencing was performed on PBMCs. All receptors come from a woman under 30 in good health and CMV-seronegative. The CDR3 runs from the conserved cysteine through the conserved F or W. Each record gives: clone size, D gene, V gene, J gene, CDR3 protein, CDR3 DNA. The D gene is left open where the match is weak. Clone sizes are given selectively: once, few, many, or a class where the clone is expanded.

>-|-|TRBV14|TRBJ2-7
CASSPGGEQYF
TGTGCCAGCAGCCCAGGGGGGGAGCAGTACTTC
>once|-|TRBV9|TRBJ2-7
CASSPSLVSYEQYF
TGTGCCAGCAGCCCTAGTCTGGTATCCTACGAGCAGTACTTC
>-|TRBD1|TRBV6-1|TRBJ1-2
CASSDPNRGGGYTF
TGTGCCAGCAGTGACCCCAACAGGGGGGGCGGCTACACCTTC
>-|TRBD1|TRBV5-1|TRBJ2-5
CASSLRQGLGETQYF
TGCGCCAGCAGCTTAAGACAGGGGCTAGGGGAGACCCAGTACTTC
>-|TRBD2|TRBV11-3|TRBJ2-1
CASSEPSSGRVDEQFF
TGTGCCAGCAGCGAACCCTCTAGCGGGAGGGTGGATGAGCAGTTCTTC
>-|-|TRBV11-2|TRBJ1-3
CASSLVTGGNTIYF
TGTGCCAGCAGCTTAGTTACAGGAGGAAACACCATATATTTT
>-|TRBD2|TRBV4-1|TRBJ2-7
CASSQVPSGKPYEQYF
TGCGCCAGCAGCCAAGTCCCTAGCGGGAAACCCTACGAGCAGTACTTC
>-|TRBD2|TRBV6-5|TRBJ2-1
CASRRLAGLTEQFF
TGTGCCAGCAGACGACTAGCGGGACTCACTGAGCAGTTCTTC
>-|-|TRBV28|TRBJ2-7
CATLRRDWAYEQYF
TGTGCCACCCTCCGGAGGGACTGGGCCTACGAGCAGTACTTC
>-|-|TRBV25-1|TRBJ2-1
CASRGRGGADNEQFF
TGTGCCAGCAGAGGGAGAGGGGGGGCTGACAATGAGCAGTTCTTC
>-|-|TRBV28|TRBJ1-1
CASSFPLRQANTEAFF
TGTGCCAGCAGTTTTCCTCTTAGGCAGGCGAACACTGAAGCTTTCTTT
>-|-|TRBV6-1|TRBJ1-1
CASRGETGTEAFF
TGTGCCAGCAGGGGAGAAACTGGCACTGAAGCTTTCTTT
>-|-|TRBV2|TRBJ2-7
CASSEWVGGLDEQYF
TGTGCCAGCAGTGAATGGGTAGGGGGTCTTGACGAGCAGTACTTC
>-|TRBD2|TRBV29-1|TRBJ2-4
CSVEGLAGTNIQYF
TGCAGCGTTGAAGGACTAGCGGGAACAAACATTCAGTACTTC
>-|-|TRBV2|TRBJ1-1
CASRFPLSNTEAFF
TGTGCCAGCAGGTTCCCCCTGTCGAACACTGAAGCTTTCTTT
>once|-|TRBV6-6|TRBJ2-5
CAAGETQYF
TGTGCCGCCGGAGAGACCCAGTACTTC
>-|-|TRBV5-1|TRBJ2-1
CASSLVAREGEQFF
TGCGCCAGCAGCTTGGTCGCCCGGGAAGGTGAGCAGTTCTTC
>-|TRBD1|TRBV6-1|TRBJ2-7
CATRAQGADEQYF
TGTGCCACACGGGCGCAGGGGGCCGACGAGCAGTACTTC
>-|TRBD2|TRBV27|TRBJ2-7
CASRPGTTAHEQYF
TGTGCCAGCAGGCCCGGGACTACCGCCCACGAGCAGTACTTC
>-|-|TRBV4-1|TRBJ2-7
CASSQGGIYEQYF
TGCGCCAGCAGCCAAGGCGGGATATACGAGCAGTACTTC
>-|TRBD1|TRBV5-1|TRBJ1-5
CASREGTGIYQPQHF
TGCGCCAGCAGGGAAGGGACAGGGATTTATCAGCCCCAGCATTTT
>few|-|TRBV28|TRBJ1-1
CASSLGTSEAFF
TGTGCCAGCAGTTTAGGTACGAGTGAAGCTTTCTTT
>-|TRBD2|TRBV7-8|TRBJ2-1
CASSLAGRANEQFF
TGTGCCAGCAGCTTAGCAGGGAGGGCCAATGAGCAGTTCTTC
>-|-|TRBV11-3|TRBJ2-2
CASSLGTGELFF
TGTGCCAGCAGCCTCGGTACCGGGGAGCTGTTTTTT
>-|TRBD2|TRBV11-3|TRBJ2-1
CASRTLGAGGSSYNEQFF
TGTGCCAGCAGAACATTAGGAGCGGGGGGAAGCTCCTACAATGAGCAGTTCTTC
>-|-|TRBV29-1|TRBJ2-3
CSADAGGPDTQYF
TGCAGCGCCGACGCGGGTGGCCCAGATACGCAGTATTTT
>-|TRBD2|TRBV4-2|TRBJ2-5
CASSQEPAGGAETQYF
TGTGCCAGCAGCCAAGAACCGGCGGGAGGCGCGGAGACCCAGTACTTC
>-|TRBD2|TRBV27|TRBJ2-7
CASSLAGGRGEQYF
TGTGCCAGCAGTTTAGCGGGAGGGCGAGGAGAGCAGTACTTC
>-|TRBD2|TRBV6-6|TRBJ2-7
CASSSPTSGSYEQYF
TGTGCCAGCAGCTCCCCTACTAGCGGGAGTTACGAGCAGTACTTC
>-|TRBD1|TRBV6-5|TRBJ1-4
CASSYTGTGYEKLFF
TGTGCCAGCAGTTACACCGGGACAGGGTATGAAAAACTGTTTTTT
>-|TRBD1|TRBV7-9|TRBJ2-1
CASSAGQGAYNEQFF
TGTGCCAGCAGCGCAGGACAGGGGGCCTACAATGAGCAGTTCTTC
>-|TRBD1|TRBV28|TRBJ1-4
CASSLPPGQGAGKLFF
TGTGCCAGCAGTTTGCCCCCGGGACAGGGGGCTGGAAAACTGTTTTTT
>-|-|TRBV11-3|TRBJ2-1
CASSPRVNEQFF
TGTGCCAGCAGTCCCCGGGTCAATGAGCAGTTCTTC
>once|-|TRBV29-1|TRBJ2-5
CSVEDRGSGETQYF
TGCAGCGTTGAAGATCGAGGGTCAGGAGAGACCCAGTACTTC
>few|TRBD2|TRBV2|TRBJ2-5
CASTPSGLAEETQYF
TGTGCCAGCACTCCCTCCGGGCTAGCGGAAGAGACCCAGTACTTC
>-|-|TRBV5-1|TRBJ1-1
CASSLASRAGYTEAFF
TGCGCCAGCAGCTTGGCGAGCAGAGCAGGTTACACTGAAGCTTTCTTT
>-|TRBD1|TRBV19|TRBJ1-2
CASSARDSNYGYTF
TGTGCCAGTAGTGCCCGGGACAGTAACTATGGCTACACCTTC
>-|-|TRBV13|TRBJ1-2
CASSLGQRNYGYTF
TGTGCCAGCAGCTTAGGGCAGCGAAACTATGGCTACACCTTC
>-|-|TRBV6-5|TRBJ1-2
CASSYSGGGRGGYTF
TGTGCCAGCAGTTACTCGGGGGGGGGACGCGGAGGCTACACCTTC
>-|-|TRBV7-9|TRBJ2-5
CASSLGYSAQETQYF
TGTGCCAGCAGCTTAGGTTATAGCGCCCAAGAGACCCAGTACTTC
>-|-|TRBV6-5|TRBJ2-7
CASSSPWRGSSYEQYF
TGTGCCAGCAGTTCACCCTGGCGGGGCAGCTCCTACGAGCAGTACTTC
>-|-|TRBV6-1|TRBJ1-4
CASSELRFEKLFF
TGTGCCAGCAGTGAACTGAGGTTTGAAAAACTGTTTTTT
>-|-|TRBV29-1|TRBJ2-7
CSVEVGTYEQYF
TGCAGCGTTGAAGTCGGGACCTACGAGCAGTACTTC
>-|TRBD1|TRBV29-1|TRBJ1-3
CSVLPGTGESSGNTIYF
TGCAGCGTCCTCCCCGGGACAGGCGAAAGTTCTGGAAACACCATATATTTT
>once|-|TRBV5-1|TRBJ2-5
CASSLAQGKGETQYF
TGCGCCAGCAGCTTGGCTCAGGGGAAGGGTGAGACCCAGTACTTC
>-|TRBD2|TRBV11-2|TRBJ2-7
CASSRSRLAGSPREQYF
TGTGCCAGCAGCCGATCTAGACTAGCGGGATCCCCCCGTGAGCAGTACTTC
>-|TRBD1|TRBV28|TRBJ1-2
CASSLTGLNYGYTF
TGTGCCAGCAGTTTGACAGGGCTTAACTATGGCTACACCTTC
>once|TRBD2|TRBV15|TRBJ2-3
CATRTSGTDTQYF
TGTGCCACCAGGACTAGCGGCACAGATACGCAGTATTTT
>-|TRBD2|TRBV5-1|TRBJ2-1
CASSATSGRISYNEQFF
TGCGCCAGCAGCGCCACTAGCGGGAGGATCTCCTACAATGAGCAGTTCTTC
>-|-|TRBV29-1|TRBJ1-1
CSVASARNTEAFF
TGCAGCGTTGCCTCGGCTAGGAACACTGAAGCTTTCTTT
>-|-|TRBV5-1|TRBJ2-5
CASSLIPRKYRETAETQYF
TGCGCCAGCAGCTTGATTCCACGAAAGTACAGGGAGACGGCAGAGACCCAGTACTTC
>-|TRBD1|TRBV5-1|TRBJ1-2
CASSLYGGQPIYGYTF
TGCGCCAGCAGCTTGTACGGGGGACAGCCAATCTATGGCTACACCTTC
>-|-|TRBV13|TRBJ1-2
CASSLPGYGYTF
TGTGCCAGCAGCTTACCAGGATATGGCTACACCTTC